Each of the 15 T cell receptor beta chains below was sequenced from the same sample in a study of T cell responses to AZD1222 COVID-19 vaccine. Produced via immunoSEQ multiplex PCR; TCRdb's table is partial and in-frame only. The table lists tens of thousands of clones, approximately 90% of them singletons. Sequenced here: peripheral blood, sampled 28 days after the second AZD1222 dose. The receptors were sampled from an adult who received the AZD1222 COVID-19 vaccine.

The chain employs TRBV11-2 and TRBJ1-1; D is unresolved. V was shortened by 3 bases and J by 1 base, with 12 bases between the two germline ends. Germline V gives CDR1 SGHAT, CDR2 FQNNGV. The CDR3 contains 15 residues. In nucleotides, the CDR3 is TGTGCCAGCAGCTTCGGGGTAGGAGGGAACACTGAAGCTTTCTTT. This translates into CASSFGVGGNTEAFF.

The genes are TRBV3-1 (or the pseudogene TRBV3-2) and TRBJ1-1; D unclear. There are 13 residues in the CDR3. V dropped 5 bases and J dropped 5 bases, with 12 bases sitting between them. The germline V gene has CDR1 LGHDT and CDR2 YNNKEL (reference sequence). This chain's CDR3 is CASSSTRLTEAFF. Written as DNA, the CDR3 is TGTGCCAGCAGCTCTACCCGACTTACTGAAGCTTTCTTT.

The J gene is TRBJ1-2, the V gene TRBV19; 7 nucleotides align to TRBD1. CDR3 length: 16 amino acids. With 3 bases clipped from V and 2 bases from J, the junction kept 9 bases outside the gene matches. Germline lookup yields CDR1 LNHDA and CDR2 SQIVND (reference sequence). The CDR3 nucleotides are TGTGCCAGTAGTATCCTCAGACAGGGTGGGAACTATGGCTACACCTTC. Protein product: CASSILRQGGNYGYTF.

The chain joins TRBV11-2 to TRBJ2-1; TRBD2 is a possible D gene (5 bases). Germline V gene lookup returns CDR1 SGHAT and CDR2 FQNNGV. CDR3 length equals 16 residues. The V and J ends lost 1 base and 1 base respectively, with 11 bases between them. Here the CDR3 reads CASSLARTGSYNEQFF. The CDR3, as DNA: TGTGCCAGCAGCTTAGCCAGGACGGGGTCCTACAATGAGCAGTTCTTC.

V usage is TRBV28 and J usage is TRBJ2-3; the match to TRBD2 covers 12 bases. This CDR3 is 15 amino acids long. Germline assignment: CDR1 MDHEN and CDR2 SYDVKM. Trimming at V came to 5 bases and at J to 3 bases, leaving 3 bases not matched to a gene. The CDR3 sequence: CASSPLAGGTDTQYF. In nucleotides, the CDR3 is TGTGCCAGCAGTCCTCTAGCGGGGGGGACAGATACGCAGTATTTT.

This rearrangement joins TRBV3-1 (or the pseudogene TRBV3-2) to TRBJ1-1, with D possibly TRBD1 on 5 matching bases. Germline V gene data show CDR1 as LGHDT and CDR2 as YNNKEL (reference sequence). This CDR3 contains 15 residues. V was pared by 2 bases and J by 0 bases, with 10 bases between. DNA for the CDR3: TGTGCCAGCAGCCAACAATCAGGGTTGAACACTGAAGCTTTCTTT. As protein: CASSQQSGLNTEAFF.

This clone was seen a handful of times. This chain connects TRBV5-4 to TRBJ2-1; D is uncertain. V lost 6 bases to trimming and J lost 3 bases, with 4 bases between them. The CDR3 runs to 11 residues. From germline, CDR1 is SGHNT and CDR2 YYREEE (reference sequence). The DNA of the CDR3 is TGTGCCAGCACAAACTACAATGAGCAGTTCTTC. Protein: CASTNYNEQFF. The variable domain in full, completed from reference TRBV5-4 and TRBJ2-1, reads ETGVTQSPTHLIKTRGQQVTLRCSSQSGHNTVSWYQQALGQGPQFIFQYYREEENGRGNFPPRFSGLQFPNYSSELNVNALELDDSALYLCASTNYNEQFFGPGTRLTVL.

The rearrangement uses TRBV7-9 and TRBJ1-6; D unclear. There are 12 residues in the CDR3. The germline CDR1 and CDR2 sequences are SEHNR and FQNEAQ (reference sequence). With 5 bases removed from V and 10 bases from J, the gap between germline ends came to 9 bases. The CDR3: CASSHPGSPLHF. CDR3 sequence (DNA): TGTGCCAGCAGCCACCCGGGCTCACCCCTCCACTTT.

V and J are TRBV9 and TRBJ2-1, with 7 bases aligning to TRBD2. Germline CDR1 SGDLS, CDR2 YYNGEE. This CDR3 has 15 residues. V was clipped by 2 bases and J by 7 bases; unmatched bases: 9. The CDR3 loop is CASSVGGRLANEQFF. Written as DNA, the CDR3 is TGTGCCAGCAGCGTGGGGGGGAGACTTGCGAATGAGCAGTTCTTC.

The V gene is TRBV27, the J gene TRBJ1-5; D call uncertain. CDR3 length: 13 residues. CDR1 MNHEY and CDR2 SMNVEV come from the germline V gene (reference sequence). The V and J ends lost 4 bases and 7 bases respectively, with 11 bases between them. The CDR3 here is CASSSRVWQPQHF. CDR3 nucleotide sequence: TGTGCCAGCAGTTCGCGGGTCTGGCAGCCCCAGCATTTT.

The chain combines TRBV19 with TRBJ1-2; no clear D gene. The V gene lost 6 bases and the J gene lost 2 bases, with 4 bases spanning the gap. CDR1 is LNHDA, CDR2 SQIVND, per germline (reference sequence). The CDR3 length is 11 residues. The CDR3 here is CASSQNYGYTF. In nucleotides, the CDR3 is TGTGCCAGTAGCCAGAACTATGGCTACACCTTC. The variable domain in full, completed from reference TRBV19 and TRBJ1-2, reads DGGITQSPKYLFRKEGQNVTLSCEQNLNHDAMYWYRQDPGQGLRLIYYSQIVNDFQKGDIAEGYSVSREKKESFPLTVTSAQKNPTAFYLCASSQNYGYTFGSGTRLTVV.

This clone was seen just once. The V and J genes are TRBV19 and TRBJ1-2; weak D call: TRBD1 (6 bases). The CDR3 has 14 amino acids. With 5 bases removed from V and 4 bases from J, the gap between germline ends came to 14 bases. Germline V gene data show CDR1 as LNHDA and CDR2 as SQIVND (reference sequence). The CDR3 protein is CASSRQATSYGYTF. CDR3 in DNA: TGTGCCAGTAGTCGACAGGCCACTTCCTATGGCTACACCTTC.

V gene TRBV5-6 combines with J gene TRBJ1-4; 9 bases map to TRBD1. The CDR3 extends over 16 amino acids. Germline V lookup: CDR1 SGHDT, CDR2 YYEEEE. Losses at the gene ends were 0 bases for V and 6 bases for J; bases not matched to a gene: 6. The CDR3 DNA reads as TGTGCCAGCAGCTTGGGCCCGGGACAGGGCGATGAAAAACTGTTTTTT. As protein: CASSLGPGQGDEKLFF.

The rearrangement uses TRBV7-2 and TRBJ2-5, with TRBD1 identical over 9 bases. The CDR3 length is 16 residues. The germline CDR1 and CDR2 sequences are SGHTA and FQGNSA. Trimming cost V 4 bases and J 9 bases; bases outside gene matches: 15. The CDR3 DNA is TGTGCCAGCAGCTCTCTGACCGGGACAGGGCGCGGTTCCCAGTACTTC. Translation: CASSSLTGTGRGSQYF.

The chain combines TRBV29-1 with TRBJ2-1; no clear D gene. This CDR3 comprises 13 residues. From germline, CDR1 is SQVTM and CDR2 ANQGSEA. Trimming left V 6 bases short and J 4 bases short, with 13 bases between. The CDR3, as DNA: TGCAGCGTAAAAGGTTTAGATTACAATGAGCAGTTCTTC. Its protein product is CSVKGLDYNEQFF.